This T cell receptor (beta chain) was sequenced during a study of blood T cell repertoires in COVID-19 (dated by TCRdb to the early 2020s). At the level of the whole study: The collaborator samples originated in the United States, Italy and Spain and spanned the acute and convalescent phases of COVID-19. The samples were drawn from two sources: the first 160 participants of the ongoing ImmuneRACE study, and 1,200 or so subjects contributed by 6 global collaborators. The prospective study material was composed of cDNA or gDNA derived from T cells, B-cell-depleted T cells, or PBMCs. The repertoires were released in a freely available public database meant as a resource for research on the immune response to SARS-CoV-2. HLA class I and class II types, where available, came from metadata supplied by the sample provider rather than from assay-based typing. Subjects who had been exposed to COVID-19, were actively infected with it, or had recovered from it provided the deeply sampled blood TCRbeta repertoires that made up the dataset. The sample metadata nearly always contained a de-identified subject ID, COVID-19 status, age in years and sex.

TCRbeta CDR3 regions were amplified from genomic DNA by means of the immunoSEQ Assay, a bias-controlled multiplex PCR. Processing in the source paper ran as follows. The number of nucleated cells in each sample was estimated from the amplification of reference gene primers within the assay. To quantify the absolute abundance of each unique TCRbeta CDR3 rearrangement, sequence reads were collapsed and filtered. For each sample, productive Simpson clonality was calculated as the square root of Simpson's diversity index over productive rearrangements. Not all clones reach the TCRdb copy of this immuneACCESS table, which keeps in-frame sequences only. Checked studies attribute under half of the gap to unresolved V genes and leave the rest unexplained. V, J and clone size derive from that table, while D and trimming were established from the DNA sequence. In all, the sample holds about 190,000 clones, and around 85% of those were seen once. The top ten clonotypes cover roughly 13% of the sample.

Another Seattle source contributed samples from volunteer blood donors who had recovered from COVID-19. Each collaborating institution followed its own protocols to collect whole blood in K2EDTA tubes. For TCRbeta analysis, collaborator samples were shipped as frozen whole blood, as isolated PBMCs, or as DNA extracted from either sample type. Study-level results and caveats: The quantity of clinical and demographic metadata differed by source and by participant and was supplied without curation.

As concerns this clone: Which antigen it targets is not known. No base quality values were provided; no much bigger clone lies one nucleotide off.

Trimmed from V: 3 bases; trimmed from J: 0 bases; junction bases lacking a gene match: 2. The CDR3 holds 15 amino acids from the cysteine to the phenylalanine. Only the CDR3 portion is preserved as DNA: 45 bases, with reading frame beginning at the first base. The germline V gene yields MDHEN for CDR1 and SYDVKM for CDR2. Sequences were obtained from peripheral blood. This sequence uses TRBV28 and TRBJ2-1; the junction holds 7 bases that match TRBD1. This TCR was recovered from a man aged 50-60 years who had recovered from COVID-19. The CDR3 reads as follows: CASSLGQFSYNEQFF. The nucleotides read TGTGCCAGCAGTTTGGGACAGTTCTCCTACAATGAGCAGTTCTTC.